The clone carrying this T cell receptor beta chain was detected a few times. Libraries were prepared by immunoSEQ multiplex PCR; TCRdb keeps only in-frame clonotypes and omits some of them. The sample includes around 300,000 clones, about 85% of them seen just once. The data originate from a study of blood T cell repertoires in COVID-19. Material: peripheral blood. The sequence derives from a human donor in a cohort sampled during active COVID-19.

CDR3 sequence reads: CASRRGTSSTNTGELFF. The CDR3 DNA sequence: TGTGCCAGCCGTCGCGGAACTAGCTCTACCAACACCGGGGAGCTGTTTTTT. This sequence joins TRBV19 and TRBJ2-2, with D possibly being TRBD2 (6 bases). Germline V gene sequence: CDR1 LNHDA, CDR2 SQIVND (reference sequence). The CDR3 is made up of 17 amino acids. Trimming took off 9 bases at V and 2 bases at J, with 22 bases between the two ends.